The present T cell receptor (beta chain) was sequenced within a study of cytomegalovirus exposure and HLA in healthy donors (dated 2017 in TCRdb). Study-wide context: According to an earlier analysis of 550 to 700 of the donors, some 180 million T cells yielded 100 million or so unique TCR beta sequences and roughly 280 Gb of sequence data. An early release covering 550 to 650 HLA-typed donors comprised approximately 290 gigabases of sequencing data and 85 million or so unique TCR sequences. Of the 300 to 450 genotyped donors, around 81% fell in the genetic ancestry cluster associated with self-reported Caucasian donors. The study aimed to test whether signatures of past pathogen exposure could be identified by cataloging public T cell receptors. Using immunosequencing, the study profiled T cell repertoires from fewer than 700 subjects and related those repertoires to cytomegalovirus serostatus. In addition to the first cohort of approximately 650 subjects, a separate validation cohort of approximately 110 different subjects was used. To predict cytomegalovirus infection status, the study brought together high-throughput TCR immunosequencing, statistical association of individual TCRs with disease status, and machine learning. In a later analysis, previously published TCR beta repertoires from 666 donors were re-analyzed and high-resolution HLA genotyping was added so that TCR occurrence patterns could be studied. In the later analysis, no new phenotypic data were used to find candidate immune exposures; instead, reliance was placed on TCR beta sequences and their occurrence across donors. An earlier analysis of 450 to 750 of the donors used high-throughput TCR beta sequencing to judge whether each TCR beta V gene segment behaved as functional or pseudogenic. Donor age, sex, ethnicity and CMV serostatus were compiled alongside the repertoire data. Genome-wide SNP genotypes for about three fifths of the 666 donors were used in a later genetic analysis, which treated that subset as a discovery cohort. All discovery cohort repertoires had been generated using a single sequencing platform. HLA typing covered class I and class II loci at four-digit resolution. The number of typed donors differed by locus: about 620-640 for A, B, C, DRB1 and DQB1; about 520 for DQA1; around 610 for DPA1; and some 450 for DPB1. Because of strong linkage in the cohort, roughly five DR-DQ haplotypes were treated as single units for association and clustering. Across around 400 genotyped donors of the cohort, an average of roughly 250,000 unique TCR beta nucleotide sequences per donor were sequenced, and about a sixth of those sequences were non-productive. Results the study describes overall, beyond this receptor: The presence/absence analyses assumed that sequencing depth was roughly uniform across donors, and that assumption may not be true. For the cohort, immune exposure information was limited to CMV serostatus. An earlier analysis of roughly 570 of the donors showed that most TCR beta V segments appeared in productive rearrangements either about 87% or about 30% of the time, which broadly matched IMGT annotations. The study listed 150 to 200 TCR beta chains as associated with cytomegalovirus. Linkage disequilibrium might explain the correlated functional status among segregating V segments, but an unknown experimental factor could not be excluded. While some public TCRs were present in many individuals, most TCR sequences turned up only very rarely across donors. In a later genetic analysis, a missense DCLRE1C variant was associated with V-gene and J-gene trimming of TCR beta chains, and the association was replicated in an independent cohort. Approximately 18 rarely observed V segments, including chromosome 9 orphons, were excluded from the earlier analysis of some 590 of the donors because counts were too low. A later analysis found that HLA-associated TCR beta chains were more clonally expanded and had lower generation probabilities than equally common non-associated chains. At a false discovery rate of 0.05, a later analysis linked under 20,000 TCR beta sequences to specific HLA alleles. In vitro tests confirmed that three of the cytomegalovirus-associated TCR beta chains recognize cytomegalovirus antigens. Some IMGT-functional V segments, including TRBV6-2 and TRBV6-3, could not be told apart with the 87-base-pair reads, so those segments were excluded. The sequencing pipeline was judged likely to have produced a cluster of highly shared sequence variants as a technical artifact. According to a later genetic analysis, donors in an Asian-associated ancestry cluster had fewer N-insertions in productive TCRs than the approximately 630-donor mean. When HLA alleles, especially DR and DQ, strongly co-occurred, TCR associations were difficult to assign to individual alleles. The authors suggested that the approach could potentially be extended to other disease states and immunological phenotypes. According to a later analysis, TCR association rates differed among HLA loci, with DRB1 alleles showing the most associated TCRs and HLA-C alleles showing the fewest. This cohort had only TCR beta chains sequenced, and the lack of alpha or paired-chain data limited which features could be detected. Cytomegalovirus status was reported to be diagnosed by the classifier with high specificity and sensitivity in both the original and validation cohorts. According to a later analysis, most CMV-associated TCR beta chains appeared to be HLA-restricted, and the HLA associations seemed to be driven largely by CMV exposure. According to a later analysis, parvovirus B19, influenza, CMV and Epstein-Barr virus appeared linked to several top co-occurrence clusters. Because HLA typing was missing for some donors at each locus, association tests included only the typed subset. A further reported finding was that TCR beta sequences accurately predicted the HLA-A and HLA-B alleles for most subjects in the first cohort.

From cysteine to phenylalanine, the CDR3 is 13 amino acids long. The retained sequence is limited to the CDR3, 39 bases, with the frame set at the first base. V sheds 6 bases and J sheds 3 bases, leaving 11 bases between their ends. The germline V gene sets CDR1 to KGHSH and CDR2 to LQKENI. The method behind the library was the immunoSEQ multiplex PCR assay. The multiplex PCR relied on a mix of 60 forward primers for TCR Vbeta segments and 13 reverse primers for TCR Jbeta segments. The CDR3 region of rearranged TCR beta genes was amplified from genomic DNA with a multiplex PCR assay. On the Illumina HiSeq System, the amplified TCR beta libraries were sequenced as 87-base-pair reads. The study's own analysis went as follows. A later analysis counted about 80 million unique TCR beta chains across the 640 or so repertoires, and 9.5 million to 11 million of these chains were shared by at least two donors. A nearest-neighbor algorithm error-corrected the raw reads and collapsed the reads into unique sequences, merging closely related sequences to remove PCR and sequencing errors. V, D and J gene segments were assigned by aligning CDR3 sequences to IMGT reference sequences. For a sequence to be retained, at least a six-nucleotide match to both a V gene segment and a J gene segment was required. A rearrangement was called productive if the CDR3 had no stop codons and remained in frame with V and J, and every other rearrangement was called non-productive. Following IMGT convention, CDR3 was defined as the stretch from the second conserved V-encoded cysteine up to the conserved J-encoded phenylalanine. The earlier analysis of roughly 590 of the donors excluded sequences that lacked an unambiguous match to a single V gene segment. An earlier analysis of some 610 of the donors called V segments functional above 56.7% productive rearrangements and segregating when the between-donor standard deviation exceeded 5%. A statistical classification framework was built for diagnosing cytomegalovirus status from the catalog of TCR beta chain sequences. A later analysis assigned V and J genes by comparing TCR nucleotide sequences with IMGT/GENE-DB human TR gene sequences. In a later analysis, CDR3 sequences and most-parsimonious VDJ recombination scenarios were assigned using the TCRdist pipeline. A later analysis defined each TCR beta chain by its CDR3 amino acid sequence plus V-gene family, and excluded reads lacking a unique V-gene family. To address suspected cross-contamination and a sequencing artifact, a later analysis removed 592 highly shared, low-generation-probability nucleotide sequences. In a later analysis, a clonal expansion index was calculated for each public chain from normalized within-repertoire ranks of inferred template counts. A later analysis computed generation probabilities with a VDJ recombination model fitted to out-of-frame rearrangements, and checked the results against IGoR. In a later analysis, TCR-TCR, TCR-HLA and TCR-CMV co-occurrence was scored with hypergeometric tests, and a repertoire-size bias correction was applied to TCR pairs. To estimate false discovery rates, a later analysis permuted the HLA or CMV assignments 20 times. In a later analysis, co-occurring TCRs were grouped using DBSCAN, and TCRdist sequence similarity was added for clustering within HLA-allele-positive subsets. Repertoires with fewer than 30,000 or more than 120,000 public chains, plus five repertoires with anomalous nucleotide sharing, were excluded from co-occurrence clustering. The table comes from immuneACCESS by way of TCRdb, which keeps in-frame sequences with V and J called. Part of the clones is missing from these tables; in studies checked, under half for an unresolved V gene and the rest for unknown reasons. V, J and clone size are those of that table, while D and trimming were read from the DNA. This sample is represented by about 200,000 clones; 70% to 90% of them were singletons. 0.31% of the sample rests with the top ten.

In total, roughly 670 healthy bone marrow donors made up the cohort. At the time of sampling, all cohort members were nominally healthy, though unrecorded immune exposures were likely present. The donor was CMV seronegative and belonged to the group of 352 seronegative cohort members. Every donor gave a peripheral blood sample, and the peripheral blood mononuclear cells from that sample were used for TCR beta sequencing. The Qiagen DNeasy Blood Extraction Kit was used to extract genomic DNA from the blood cell samples. As to this clone: Its cognate antigen has yet to be identified. Base quality data are lacking; no much larger clone is found one base away.

The TCR was taken from a woman aged 25 to 45 in good health and CMV-seronegative. The sequence joins TRBV18 to TRBJ1-2, with TRBD1 as a weak D call on 5 bases. Material: PBMCs. The DNA is as follows: TGTGCCAGCTCGCTCGGGACTGACTATGGCTACACCTTC. Its protein reads: CASSLGTDYGYTF. The reference TRBV18 and TRBJ1-2 proteins fill in what lies around the CDR3, so the full variable domain reads NAGVMQNPRHLVRRRGQEARLRCSPMKGHSHVYWYRQLPEEGLKFMVYLQKENIIDESGMPKERFSAEFPKEGPSILRIQQVVRGDSAAYFCASSLGTDYGYTFGSGTRLTVV.